The subject of this entry is one T cell receptor beta chain. The antigen is unknown. Clones were sequenced by immunoSEQ multiplex PCR, and TCRdb holds only the in-frame ones, with some missing. The sample lists tens of thousands of clones, about 74% occurring once. These data come from a study of T cells in tumors after PD-1 blockade. Overall study context: Either cemiplimab 350 mg every 2 weeks or pembrolizumab 200 mg every 3 weeks was given. Study results and caveats: Peripheral recruitment is suggested, as some novel exhausted tumor clones were in pre-treatment blood.

Germline lookup yields CDR1 LGHDT and CDR2 YNNKEL (reference sequence). CDR3 size: 15 residues. V was clipped by 4 bases and J by 3 bases, with 14 bases between them. The genes are TRBV3-1 (or the pseudogene TRBV3-2) and TRBJ2-3; TRBD1 or TRBD2 may be the D gene (5 bases each). The sequences come from PBMCs, collected after anti-PD-1 treatment. The sequence came from a human donor with basal cell carcinoma. CDR3 loop: CASSPLGPGTDTQYF. In DNA form, the CDR3 reads TGTGCCAGCAGCCCCCTGGGACCAGGAACAGATACGCAGTATTTT.